This T cell receptor beta chain appears in the sequencing data of a study of T-cell reconstitution after alpha-beta-depleted transplantation in children. V dropped 8 bases and J dropped 0 bases, with 11 bases sitting between them. Germline V gene data show CDR1 as MNHEY and CDR2 as SMNVEV (reference sequence). The CDR3 extends over 13 amino acids. Broader study findings: As was reported, about two months after transplant, alpha-beta T cells came from several hundred expanded graft clones.

Unique molecular identifiers tagged the TCRbeta library. Each CDR3 protein is one row after TCRdb ran MiXCR on the PCR reads. This table holds some 29,000 distinct CDR3 sequences, under 8% found once. There are many counts of this clonotype. Its antigen is unidentified. The sequencing here drew on PBMCs, mostly from graft donor cells, taken 180 days after TCRalphabeta/CD19-depleted stem cell transplant. This clonotype originated in a male patient younger than 18 who had a stem cell transplant for acute myeloid leukemia, so the T cells may come from the graft donor. This sequence joins TRBV27 and TRBJ2-7; D possibly corresponds to TRBD2 (5 bases). The CDR3 is CASGSLFSYEQYF. The CDR3 nucleotides are TGTGCCAGCGGGAGCTTGTTCTCCTACGAGCAGTACTTC.